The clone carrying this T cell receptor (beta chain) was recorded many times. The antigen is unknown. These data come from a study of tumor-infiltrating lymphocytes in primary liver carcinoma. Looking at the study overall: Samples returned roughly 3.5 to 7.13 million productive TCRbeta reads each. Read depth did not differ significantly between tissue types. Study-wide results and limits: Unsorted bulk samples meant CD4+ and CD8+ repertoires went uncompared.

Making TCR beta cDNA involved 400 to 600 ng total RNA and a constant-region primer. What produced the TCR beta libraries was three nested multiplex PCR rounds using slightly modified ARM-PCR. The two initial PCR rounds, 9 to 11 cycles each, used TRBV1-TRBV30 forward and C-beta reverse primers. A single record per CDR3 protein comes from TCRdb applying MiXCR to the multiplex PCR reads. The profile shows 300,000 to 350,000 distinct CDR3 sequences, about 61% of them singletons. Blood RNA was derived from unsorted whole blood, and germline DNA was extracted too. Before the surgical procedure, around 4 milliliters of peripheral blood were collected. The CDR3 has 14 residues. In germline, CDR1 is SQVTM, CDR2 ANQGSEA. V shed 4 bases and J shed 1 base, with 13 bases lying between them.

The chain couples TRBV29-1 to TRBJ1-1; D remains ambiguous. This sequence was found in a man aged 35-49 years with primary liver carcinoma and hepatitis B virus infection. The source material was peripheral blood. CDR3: CSVVWIVKNTEAFF. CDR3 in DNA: TGCAGCGTTGTTTGGATTGTGAAGAACACTGAAGCTTTCTTT.